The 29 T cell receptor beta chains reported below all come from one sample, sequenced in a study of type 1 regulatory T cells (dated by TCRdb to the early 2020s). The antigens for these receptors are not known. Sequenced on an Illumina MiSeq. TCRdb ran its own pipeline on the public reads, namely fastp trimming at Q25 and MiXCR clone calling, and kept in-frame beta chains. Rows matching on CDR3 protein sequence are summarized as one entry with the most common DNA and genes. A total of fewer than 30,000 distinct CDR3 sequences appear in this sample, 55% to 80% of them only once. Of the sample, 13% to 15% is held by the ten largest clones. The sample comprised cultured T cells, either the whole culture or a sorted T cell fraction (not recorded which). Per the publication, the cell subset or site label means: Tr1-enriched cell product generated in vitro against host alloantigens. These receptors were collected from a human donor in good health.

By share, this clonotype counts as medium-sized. The CDR3 region is CASSEFYEQYF. CDR3 coding DNA: TGTGCCAGCAGCGAATTTTACGAGCAGTACTTC. V usage is TRBV6-6 and J usage is TRBJ2-7; D is ambiguous. The CDR3 is 11 amino acids. Trimming pared 6 bases from V and 4 bases from J, leaving 7 bases between. CDR1 is MNHNY and CDR2 is SVGAGI in the germline V gene (reference sequence).

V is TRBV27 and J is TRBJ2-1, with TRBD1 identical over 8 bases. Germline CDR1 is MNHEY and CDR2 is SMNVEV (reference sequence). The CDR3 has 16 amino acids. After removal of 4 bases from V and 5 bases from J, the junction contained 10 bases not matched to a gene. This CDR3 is CASSSPRRGPNNEQFF. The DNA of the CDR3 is TGTGCCAGCAGTTCCCCCCGCAGGGGGCCGAACAATGAGCAGTTCTTC.

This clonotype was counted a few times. Written as DNA, the CDR3 is TGCAGCGTTGAAGGGAGCTCTGGAAACACCATATATTTT. It yields the protein CSVEGSSGNTIYF. The V call is TRBV29-1, the J call TRBJ1-3, with no clear D. V shed 1 base and J shed 0 bases, with 4 bases lying between them. The CDR3 extends over 13 amino acids. Germline values: CDR1 SQVTM, CDR2 ANQGSEA.

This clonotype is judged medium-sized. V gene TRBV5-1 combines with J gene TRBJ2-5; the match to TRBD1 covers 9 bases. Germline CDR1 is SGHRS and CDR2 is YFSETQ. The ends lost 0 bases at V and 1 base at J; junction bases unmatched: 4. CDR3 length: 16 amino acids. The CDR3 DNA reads TGCGCCAGCAGCTTGGCCGCGACAGGGGGCCAAGAGACCCAGTACTTC. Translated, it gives CASSLAATGGQETQYF.

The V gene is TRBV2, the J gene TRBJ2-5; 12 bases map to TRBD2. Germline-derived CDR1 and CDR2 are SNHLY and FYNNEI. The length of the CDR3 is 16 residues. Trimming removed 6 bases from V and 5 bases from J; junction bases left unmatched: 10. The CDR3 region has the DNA TGTGCCAGCAGGCCCTCTAGCGGGGGGGCTCGGGAGACCCAGTACTTC. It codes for CASRPSSGGARETQYF. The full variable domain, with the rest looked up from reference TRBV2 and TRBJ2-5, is EPEVTQTPSHQVTQMGQEVILRCVPISNHLYFYWYRQILGQKVEFLVSFYNNEISEKSEIFDDQFSVERPDGSNFTLKIRSTKLEDSAMYFCASRPSSGGARETQYFGPGTRLLVL.

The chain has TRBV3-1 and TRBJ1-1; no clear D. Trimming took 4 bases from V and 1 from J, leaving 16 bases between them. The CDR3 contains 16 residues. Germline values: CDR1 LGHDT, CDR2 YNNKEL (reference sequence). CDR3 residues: CASSPHAGMRNTEAFF. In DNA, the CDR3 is TGTGCCAGCAGCCCACACGCGGGGATGAGGAACACTGAAGCTTTCTTT.

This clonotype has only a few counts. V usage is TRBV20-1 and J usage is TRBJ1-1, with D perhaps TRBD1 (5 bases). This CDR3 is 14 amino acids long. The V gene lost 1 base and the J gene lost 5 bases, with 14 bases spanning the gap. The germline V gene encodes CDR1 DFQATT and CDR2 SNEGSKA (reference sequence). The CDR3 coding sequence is TGCAGTGCTAGAGGCTCAGGGCTTCGGACTGAAGCTTTCTTT. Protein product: CSARGSGLRTEAFF.

CDR3 region: CASSWTSGGVEQFF. CDR3 bases: TGTGCCAGCAGTTGGACTAGCGGGGGGGTTGAGCAGTTCTTC. This sequence joins TRBV7-2 and TRBJ2-1; 15 bases map to TRBD2. CDR3 length equals 14 residues. V shed 6 bases and J 9 bases; nucleotides not matched to a gene: 3. Germline CDR1 reads SGHTA; CDR2 reads FQGNSA. Filled out from reference TRBV7-2 and TRBJ2-1, the complete variable domain reads GAGVSQSPSNKVTEKGKDVELRCDPISGHTALYWYRQSLGQGLEFLIYFQGNSAPDKSGLPSDRFSAERTGGSVSTLTIQRTQQEDSAVYLCASSWTSGGVEQFFGPGTRLTVL.

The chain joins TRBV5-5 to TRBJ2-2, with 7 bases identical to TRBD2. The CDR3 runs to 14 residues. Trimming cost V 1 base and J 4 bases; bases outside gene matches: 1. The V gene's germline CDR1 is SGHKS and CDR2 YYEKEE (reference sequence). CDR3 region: CASSLRTSTGELFF. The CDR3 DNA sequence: TGTGCCAGCAGCTTGAGGACTAGCACCGGGGAGCTGTTTTTT.

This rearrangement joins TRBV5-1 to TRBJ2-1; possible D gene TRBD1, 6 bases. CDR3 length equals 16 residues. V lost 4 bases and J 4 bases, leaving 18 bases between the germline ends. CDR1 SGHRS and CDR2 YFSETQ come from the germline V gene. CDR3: CASSLTGIEGYNEQFF. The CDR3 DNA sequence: TGCGCCAGCAGCCTAACAGGGATAGAAGGGTACAATGAGCAGTTCTTC.

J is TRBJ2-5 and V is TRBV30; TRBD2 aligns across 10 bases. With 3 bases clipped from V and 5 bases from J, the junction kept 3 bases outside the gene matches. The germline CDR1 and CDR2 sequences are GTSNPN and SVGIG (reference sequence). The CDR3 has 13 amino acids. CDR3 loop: CAWRLAGAETQYF. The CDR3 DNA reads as TGTGCCTGGAGGCTAGCGGGGGCGGAGACCCAGTACTTC.

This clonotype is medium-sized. CDR3 amino acids: CASSPGLSGGANVLTF. CDR3 bases: TGTGCCAGCAGTCCAGGCCTCTCAGGTGGGGCCAACGTCCTGACTTTC. The rearrangement uses TRBV6-6 and TRBJ2-6; D is uncertain. Germline CDR1 MNHNY, CDR2 SVGAGI (reference sequence). The CDR3 has 16 residues. V gave up 5 bases and J gave up 3 bases, with 14 bases separating them.

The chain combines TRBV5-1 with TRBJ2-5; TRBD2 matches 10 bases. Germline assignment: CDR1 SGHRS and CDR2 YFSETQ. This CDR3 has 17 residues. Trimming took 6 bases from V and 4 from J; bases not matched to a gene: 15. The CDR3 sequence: CASTKAPGLASVETQYF. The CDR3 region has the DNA TGCGCCAGCACAAAAGCGCCGGGACTAGCGTCTGTAGAGACCCAGTACTTC.

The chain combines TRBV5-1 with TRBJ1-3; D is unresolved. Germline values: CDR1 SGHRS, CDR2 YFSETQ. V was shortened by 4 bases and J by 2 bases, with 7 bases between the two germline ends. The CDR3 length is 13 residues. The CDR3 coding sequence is TGCGCCAGCAGCCCGGGTCCTGGAAACACCATATATTTT. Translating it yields CASSPGPGNTIYF.

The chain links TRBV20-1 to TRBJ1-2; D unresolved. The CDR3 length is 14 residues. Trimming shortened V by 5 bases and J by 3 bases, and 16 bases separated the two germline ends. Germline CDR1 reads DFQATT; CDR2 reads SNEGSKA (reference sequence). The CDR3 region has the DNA TGCAGTGCTGATCCGAGATGGCAGGACTATGGCTACACCTTC. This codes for CSADPRWQDYGYTF.

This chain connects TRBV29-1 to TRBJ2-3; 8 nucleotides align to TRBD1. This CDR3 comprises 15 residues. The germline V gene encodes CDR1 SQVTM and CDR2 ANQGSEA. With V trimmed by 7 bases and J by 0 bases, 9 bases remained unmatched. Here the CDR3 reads CSAPKTGASTDTQYF. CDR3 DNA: TGCAGCGCCCCTAAGACAGGGGCGAGCACAGATACGCAGTATTTT.

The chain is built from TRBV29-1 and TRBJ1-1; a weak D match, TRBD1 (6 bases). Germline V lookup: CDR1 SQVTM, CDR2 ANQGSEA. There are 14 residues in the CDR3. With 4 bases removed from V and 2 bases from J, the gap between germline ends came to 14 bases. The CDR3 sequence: CSVGGQKSNTEAFF. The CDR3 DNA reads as TGCAGCGTTGGGGGACAAAAAAGTAACACTGAAGCTTTCTTT.

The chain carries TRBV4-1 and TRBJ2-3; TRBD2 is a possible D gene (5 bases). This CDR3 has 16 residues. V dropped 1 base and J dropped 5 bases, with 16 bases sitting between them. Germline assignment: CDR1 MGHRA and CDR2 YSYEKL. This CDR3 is CASSQVLTRRKDTQYF. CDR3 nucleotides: TGCGCCAGCAGCCAAGTATTGACACGGAGGAAAGATACGCAGTATTTT.

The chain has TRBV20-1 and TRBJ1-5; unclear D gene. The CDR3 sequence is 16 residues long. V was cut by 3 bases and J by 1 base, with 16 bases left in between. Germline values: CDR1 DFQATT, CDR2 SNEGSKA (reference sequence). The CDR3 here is CSASDLAGRSNQPQHF. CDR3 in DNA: TGCAGTGCTAGTGATCTAGCGGGGAGGAGCAATCAGCCCCAGCATTTT.

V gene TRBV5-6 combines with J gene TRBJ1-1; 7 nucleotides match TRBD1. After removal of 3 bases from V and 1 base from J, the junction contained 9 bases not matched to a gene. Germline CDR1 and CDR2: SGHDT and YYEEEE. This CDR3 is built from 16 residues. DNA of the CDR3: TGTGCCAGCAGCTCTCCCGGACAGGTGAAGAACACTGAAGCTTTCTTT. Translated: CASSSPGQVKNTEAFF.

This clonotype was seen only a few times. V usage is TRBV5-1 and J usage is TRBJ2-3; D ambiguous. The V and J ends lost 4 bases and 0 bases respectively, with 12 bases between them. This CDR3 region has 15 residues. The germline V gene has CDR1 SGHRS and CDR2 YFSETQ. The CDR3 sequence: CASSLQTVSTDTQYF. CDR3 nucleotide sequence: TGCGCCAGCAGCCTCCAGACCGTTAGCACAGATACGCAGTATTTT.

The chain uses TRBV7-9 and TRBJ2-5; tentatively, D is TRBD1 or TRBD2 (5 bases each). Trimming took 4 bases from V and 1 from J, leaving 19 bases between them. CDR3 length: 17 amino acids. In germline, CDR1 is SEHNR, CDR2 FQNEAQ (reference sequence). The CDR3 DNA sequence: TGTGCCAGCAGCTCCCCCGAGGGGTGGAGGAGCCAAGAGACCCAGTACTTC. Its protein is CASSSPEGWRSQETQYF.

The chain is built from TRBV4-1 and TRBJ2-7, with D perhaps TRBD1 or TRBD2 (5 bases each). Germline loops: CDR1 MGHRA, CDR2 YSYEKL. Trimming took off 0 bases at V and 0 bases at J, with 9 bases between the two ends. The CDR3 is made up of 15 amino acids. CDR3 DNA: TGCGCCAGCAGCCAAGAATGGGGGACCTCCTACGAGCAGTACTTC. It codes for CASSQEWGTSYEQYF.

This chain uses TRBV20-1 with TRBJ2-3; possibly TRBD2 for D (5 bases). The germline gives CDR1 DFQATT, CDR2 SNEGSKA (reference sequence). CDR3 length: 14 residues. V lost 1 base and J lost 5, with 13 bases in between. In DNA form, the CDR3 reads TGCAGTGCTAGAGGGAGGACCAACAAAGATACGCAGTATTTT. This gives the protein CSARGRTNKDTQYF.

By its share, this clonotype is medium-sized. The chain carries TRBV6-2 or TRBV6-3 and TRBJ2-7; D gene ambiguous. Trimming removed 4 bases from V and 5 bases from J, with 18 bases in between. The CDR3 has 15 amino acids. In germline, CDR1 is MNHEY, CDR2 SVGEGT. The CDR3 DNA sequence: TGTGCCAGCAGTTCTCAAAGGAATTTTAGAAACGAGCAGTACTTC. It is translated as CASSSQRNFRNEQYF.

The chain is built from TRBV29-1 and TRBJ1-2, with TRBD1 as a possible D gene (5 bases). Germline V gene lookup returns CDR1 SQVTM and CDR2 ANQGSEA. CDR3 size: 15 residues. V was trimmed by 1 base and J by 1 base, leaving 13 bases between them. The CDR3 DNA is TGCAGCGTTGAAGTCGAAGAGGGGCTTAACTATGGCTACACCTTC. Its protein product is CSVEVEEGLNYGYTF.

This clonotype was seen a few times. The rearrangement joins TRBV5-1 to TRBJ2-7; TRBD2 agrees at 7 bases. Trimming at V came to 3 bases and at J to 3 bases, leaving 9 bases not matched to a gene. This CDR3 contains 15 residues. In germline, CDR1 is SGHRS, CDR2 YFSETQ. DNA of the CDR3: TGCGCCAGCAGCTCTACGGGGGGTCGTCGCTACGAGCAGTACTTC. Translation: CASSSTGGRRYEQYF.

CDR3 protein: CSVGTGWGRRAYEQYF. As DNA, the CDR3 is TGCAGCGTTGGTACGGGCTGGGGCCGCCGGGCCTACGAGCAGTACTTC. V gene TRBV29-1 combines with J gene TRBJ2-7; the D gene is possibly TRBD1 (5 bases). V was trimmed by 4 bases and J by 2 bases, leaving 21 bases between them. The CDR3 is made up of 16 amino acids. CDR1 and CDR2 from the germline V gene are SQVTM and ANQGSEA.

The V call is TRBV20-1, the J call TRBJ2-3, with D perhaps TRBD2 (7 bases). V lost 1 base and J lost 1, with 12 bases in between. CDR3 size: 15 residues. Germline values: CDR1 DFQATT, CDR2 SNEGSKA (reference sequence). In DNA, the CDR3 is TGCAGTGCTAGAGGAGGGGGGGCTGGCACAGATACGCAGTATTTT. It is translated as CSARGGGAGTDTQYF.